The 13 T cell receptor beta chains below were found in one sample sequenced in a study of T cell responses to AZD1222 COVID-19 vaccine. The table came from immunoSEQ multiplex PCR; TCRdb's copy has only in-frame clones and leaves some out. This sample has 120,000 or so clones, with about 85% found just once. The sample in question was peripheral blood, obtained 28 days after the second AZD1222 dose. Receptor source: an adult who received the AZD1222 COVID-19 vaccine.

This clone showed up just a few times. The J gene is TRBJ2-2, the V gene TRBV7-2; possible D gene TRBD2, 7 bases. This CDR3 spans 15 amino acids. Trimming took 3 bases from V and 4 from J, leaving 12 bases between them. In germline, CDR1 is SGHTA, CDR2 FQGNSA. The CDR3 DNA follows: TGTGCCAGCAGCTTCGGGGGGCCCGGCACCGGGGAGCTGTTTTTT. Translation gives CASSFGGPGTGELFF.

V usage is TRBV3-1 (or the pseudogene TRBV3-2) and J usage is TRBJ2-5; either TRBD1 or TRBD2 may fit D (5 bases each). Trimming removed 9 bases at V and 5 bases at J, with 7 bases between. Germline V gene data show CDR1 as LGHDT and CDR2 as YNNKEL (reference sequence). The CDR3 loop spans 10 amino acids. The CDR3 bases are TGTGCCAGTGAGGGGGAGACCCAGTACTTC. Its protein product is CASEGETQYF.

The gene calls are TRBV12-5 and TRBJ1-1; D ambiguous. The V end was cut by 8 bases, the J end by 0 bases, with 16 bases between. Germline loops: CDR1 LGHNT, CDR2 FRNRAP. CDR3 length equals 15 residues. The CDR3 DNA follows: TGTGCTAGTCAACCCGGGAGCCGAGTGAACACTGAAGCTTTCTTT. Protein sequence: CASQPGSRVNTEAFF.

This sequence joins TRBV7-2 and TRBJ1-4; 7 bases match TRBD1. The CDR3 runs to 15 residues. In germline, CDR1 is SGHTA, CDR2 FQGNSA. The J segment lost 5 bases and the V segment lost 5 bases, leaving 8 bases of the junction unmatched. CDR3 coding DNA: TGTGCCAGCAGCCAGAACAGGGGAGAGAATGAAAAACTGTTTTTT. Translating gives CASSQNRGENEKLFF.

The chain links TRBV5-4 to TRBJ2-5; 10 bases are a match to TRBD2. Germline V CDR1 and CDR2: SGHNT, YYREEE (reference sequence). The V gene end was trimmed by 1 base and the J gene end by 4 bases; junction bases not matched to a gene: 1. The CDR3 runs 14 residues. The CDR3 sequence is CASSLSGGGETQYF. CDR3 sequence (DNA): TGTGCCAGCAGCTTGAGCGGGGGGGGAGAGACCCAGTACTTC.

The chain couples TRBV14 to TRBJ2-6; D is possibly TRBD1 (6 bases). Germline V gene data show CDR1 as SGHDN and CDR2 as FVKESK. The V end lost 1 base, the J end lost 2 bases, and 18 bases lay between the germline ends. The length of the CDR3 is 19 residues. The CDR3 DNA reads TGTGCCAGCAGCCAAGTACGGGCAGGGGTGGTAACTGGGGCCAACGTCCTGACTTTC. This translates into CASSQVRAGVVTGANVLTF. Filled out from reference TRBV14 and TRBJ2-6, the complete variable domain reads EAGVTQFPSHSVIEKGQTVTLRCDPISGHDNLYWYRRVMGKEIKFLLHFVKESKQDESGMPNNRFLAERTGGTYSTLKVQPAELEDSGVYFCASSQVRAGVVTGANVLTFGAGSRLTVL.

V gene TRBV7-8 combines with J gene TRBJ1-1, with 7 bases fitting TRBD1. CDR1 and CDR2 (germline): SGHVS, FQNEAQ. Losses at the gene ends were 5 bases for V and 5 bases for J; bases not matched to a gene: 8. The CDR3 covers 14 residues. The CDR3 loop is CASSVDRAWTEAFF. As DNA, the CDR3 is TGTGCCAGCAGCGTCGACAGGGCGTGGACTGAAGCTTTCTTT.

This chain joins TRBV7-6 and TRBJ2-7; D could derive from TRBD1 or TRBD2 (7 bases each). V lost 7 bases and J 7 bases, leaving 14 bases between the germline ends. Germline V lookup: CDR1 SGHVS, CDR2 FNYEAQ. The CDR3 totals 12 residues. The CDR3 region has the DNA TGTGCCAGCACTAGCCAGGGGGGGGAGCAGTACTTC. As protein: CASTSQGGEQYF.

CDR3 region: CASSLPTGTSSTDTQYF. CDR3 DNA sequence: TGTGCCAGCAGCTTACCGACTGGAACCTCTAGCACAGATACGCAGTATTTT. This sequence joins TRBV11-2 and TRBJ2-3, with D unclear. The CDR3 loop spans 17 amino acids. Germline V gene data show CDR1 as SGHAT and CDR2 as FQNNGV. The V gene lost 2 bases and the J gene lost 0 bases, with 15 bases spanning the gap.

This clone came up once. V usage is TRBV9 and J usage is TRBJ1-2; tentatively, D is TRBD1 (6 bases). The V end was cut by 4 bases, the J end by 5 bases, with 27 bases between. The CDR3 covers 18 residues. The germline V gene has CDR1 SGDLS and CDR2 YYNGEE. Written as DNA, the CDR3 is TGTGCCAGCAGCCCAACCCGGTATCGGGGCAGGGGAGCGTATGGCTACACCTTC. Residues: CASSPTRYRGRGAYGYTF.

The rearrangement uses TRBV5-1 and TRBJ2-3, with D possibly TRBD2 on 5 matching bases. Trimming pared 6 bases from V and 1 base from J, leaving 9 bases between. Germline loops: CDR1 SGHRS, CDR2 YFSETQ. CDR3 size: 13 residues. The CDR3 protein is CASTSSGTDTQYF. CDR3 DNA sequence: TGCGCCAGCACCAGTAGCGGCACAGATACGCAGTATTTT.

V gene TRBV5-4 combines with J gene TRBJ2-7, with 7 bases identical to TRBD2. Looked up from germline, CDR1 is SGHNT and CDR2 is YYREEE (reference sequence). The CDR3 loop spans 13 amino acids. V lost 7 bases to trimming and J lost 0 bases; unmatched junction nucleotides: 4. This CDR3 is CASSGTNSYEQYF. The CDR3 region has the DNA TGTGCCAGCTCCGGGACTAACTCCTACGAGCAGTACTTC.

This clone appeared a few times. The chain uses TRBV6-1 and TRBJ1-1; possible D gene TRBD1, 5 bases. CDR3 length equals 14 residues. Per germline, CDR1 MNHNS and CDR2 SASEGT. V was trimmed by 3 bases and J by 1 base, leaving 9 bases between them. DNA for the CDR3: TGTGCCAGCAGTGAGGGGGGGGAGAACACTGAAGCTTTCTTT. Translation gives CASSEGGENTEAFF.